This T cell receptor (beta chain) derives from a study of human T cells and chemical hapten exposure. Study overall: Weekly diphenylcyclopropenone doses were given to patients' scalps across the roughly 25-week study. Study-level points and caveats: Significantly more large CDR3 similarity clusters were formed by expanded TCRs than by controls.

V dropped 0 bases and J dropped 13 bases, with 15 bases sitting between them. The CDR3 is 13 amino acids. In germline, CDR1 is MNHEY, CDR2 SVGAGI. This clonotype was seen many times. Its matching antigen is unknown. One entry per CDR3 protein, called by TCRdb with MiXCR from the RACE reads. The repertoire holds 35,000 or so distinct CDR3 sequences, with more than 6% as singletons. Time point described: patch test 1, 2 weeks after DPC sensitization. As to treatment: therapeutic diphenylcyclopropenone sensitization with weekly scalp DPC. Unfractionated whole blood yielded the extracted total RNA. The genes are TRBV6-5 and TRBJ2-5; D is perhaps TRBD1 or TRBD2 (5 bases each). The sequenced sample was whole blood, obtained in connection with sensitization to the hapten diphenylcyclopropenone (DPC). The sequence was obtained from a woman aged 30 to 39 with alopecia areata. Some clones in this sample may be carry-over from other donors' samples. CDR3 protein: CASSYSPRDRTYF. The DNA of the CDR3 is TGTGCCAGCAGTTACTCCCCCCGGGACCGCACGTACTTC.